This T cell receptor (beta chain) was sequenced in a study of Graves' ophthalmopathy and Graves' hyperthyroidism. Study-level background: Stable hyperthyroidism denotes an absence of ophthalmopathy throughout 18 months of follow-up.

Findings of the study overall: Thyroid clonotypes that were expanded above 0.001 frequency mostly also appeared in blood.

A few counts support this clonotype. Its antigen remains unknown. As the template, RNA transcripts were used to amplify TCR beta CDR3 regions. RT-PCR in the first round used HTBI primers; a second-round multiplex PCR followed. TCRdb itself ran the multiplex PCR reads through MiXCR, one entry per CDR3 protein. This sample carries a few hundred thousand distinct CDR3 sequences, 39% of them seen once, and the ten largest clones take around 4.6%. The CDR3 is 13 amino acids. V was pared by 0 bases and J by 4 bases, with 9 bases between. Per the germline V gene, CDR1 is GTSNPN and CDR2 is SVGIG (reference sequence). Enrolled hyperthyroidism patients had a new diagnosis, a duration under 2 months, and an age of 18 to 65. Clinical symptoms, serum thyroxine, TRAb, thyroid ultrasound and orbital computed tomography formed the basis of diagnosis.

V gene TRBV30 combines with J gene TRBJ1-2; weak D call: TRBD1 (5 bases). The receptor's source is an adult man with Graves' hyperthyroidism. Sequencing was done on a sample of peripheral blood or thyroid tissue (not recorded which). The CDR3 region is CAWSVDRLYGYTF. The CDR3 DNA follows: TGTGCCTGGAGTGTCGACAGACTCTATGGCTACACCTTC.